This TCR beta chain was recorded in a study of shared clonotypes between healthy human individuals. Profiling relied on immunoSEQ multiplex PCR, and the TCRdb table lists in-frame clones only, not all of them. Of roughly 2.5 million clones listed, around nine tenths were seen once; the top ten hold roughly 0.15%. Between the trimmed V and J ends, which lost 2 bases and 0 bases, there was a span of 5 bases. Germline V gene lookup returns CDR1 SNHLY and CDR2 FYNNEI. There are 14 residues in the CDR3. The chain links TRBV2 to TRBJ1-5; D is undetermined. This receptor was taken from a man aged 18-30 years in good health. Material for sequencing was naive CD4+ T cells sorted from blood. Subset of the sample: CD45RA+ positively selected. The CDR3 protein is CASSERYSNQPQHF. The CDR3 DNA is TGTGCCAGCAGTGAACGATATAGCAATCAGCCCCAGCATTTT.